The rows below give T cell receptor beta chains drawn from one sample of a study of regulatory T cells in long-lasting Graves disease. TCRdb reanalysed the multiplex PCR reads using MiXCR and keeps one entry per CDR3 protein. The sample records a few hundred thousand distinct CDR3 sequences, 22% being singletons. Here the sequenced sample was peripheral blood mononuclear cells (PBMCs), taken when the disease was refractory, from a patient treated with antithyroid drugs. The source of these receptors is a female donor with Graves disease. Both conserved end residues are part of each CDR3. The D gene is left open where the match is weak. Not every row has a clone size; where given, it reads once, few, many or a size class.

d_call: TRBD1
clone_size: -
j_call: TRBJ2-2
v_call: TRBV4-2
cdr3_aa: CASSQGLDRGLPRELFF
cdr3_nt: TGTGCCAGCAGCCAAGGGTTAGACAGGGGCTTACCCCGGGAGCTGTTTTTT

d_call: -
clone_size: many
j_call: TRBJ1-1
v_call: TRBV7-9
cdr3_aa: CASRSGQYNTEAFF
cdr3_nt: TGTGCCAGCAGATCAGGACAGTACAACACTGAAGCTTTCTTT

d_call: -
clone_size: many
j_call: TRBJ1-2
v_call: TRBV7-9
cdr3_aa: CASSLAGDFYGYTF
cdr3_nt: TGTGCCAGCAGCTTAGCCGGGGATTTCTATGGCTACACCTTC

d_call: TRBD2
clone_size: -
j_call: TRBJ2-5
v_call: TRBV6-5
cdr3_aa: CASSYSKFTLANQETQYF
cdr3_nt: TGTGCCAGCAGTTACTCGAAATTTACACTAGCGAACCAAGAGACCCAGTACTTC

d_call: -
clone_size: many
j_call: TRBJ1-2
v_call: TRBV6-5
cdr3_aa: CASSYYQGGNYGYTF
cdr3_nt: TGTGCCAGCAGTTACTATCAGGGAGGGAACTATGGCTACACCTTC

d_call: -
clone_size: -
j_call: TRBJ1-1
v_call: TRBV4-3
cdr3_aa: CASSQDTNTEAFF
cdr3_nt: TGCGCCAGCAGCCAAGATACGAACACTGAAGCTTTCTTT

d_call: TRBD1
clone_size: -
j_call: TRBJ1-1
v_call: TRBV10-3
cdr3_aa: CAISDRGLDTEAFF
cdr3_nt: TGTGCCATCAGTGACAGGGGGTTAGACACTGAAGCTTTCTTT

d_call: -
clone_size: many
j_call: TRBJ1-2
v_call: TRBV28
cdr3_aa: CASSLRGRLGYTF
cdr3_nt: TGTGCCAGCAGTTTACGGGGGAGGCTTGGCTACACCTTC

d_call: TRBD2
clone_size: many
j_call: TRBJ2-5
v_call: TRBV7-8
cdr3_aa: CASTSTSGQETQYF
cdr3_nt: TGTGCCAGCACATCGACTAGCGGCCAAGAGACCCAGTACTTC

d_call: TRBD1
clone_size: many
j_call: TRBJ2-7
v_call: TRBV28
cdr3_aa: CASSYRTGLSYEQYF
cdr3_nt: TGTGCCAGCAGCTACCGGACAGGCCTCTCCTACGAGCAGTACTTC

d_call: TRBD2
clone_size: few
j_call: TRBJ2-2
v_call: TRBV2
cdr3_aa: CASSEGASGRTGELFF
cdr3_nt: TGTGCCAGCAGTGAAGGGGCTAGCGGGAGGACCGGGGAGCTGTTTTTT

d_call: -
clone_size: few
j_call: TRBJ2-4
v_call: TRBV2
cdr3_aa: CASSEALPGAGNIQYF
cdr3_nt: TGTGCCAGCAGTGAAGCGCTTCCTGGGGCTGGGAACATTCAGTACTTC

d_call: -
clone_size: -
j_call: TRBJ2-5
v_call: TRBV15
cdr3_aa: CATSREFDSQTQYF
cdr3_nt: TGTGCCACCAGCAGAGAGTTCGACAGCCAGACCCAGTACTTC

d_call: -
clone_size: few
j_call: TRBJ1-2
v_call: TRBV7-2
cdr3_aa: CASSTGPTFYGYTF
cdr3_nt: TGTGCCAGCAGCACGGGACCCACATTCTATGGCTACACCTTC

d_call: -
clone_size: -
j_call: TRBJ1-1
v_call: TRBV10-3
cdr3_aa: CAIRQQLLNTEAFF
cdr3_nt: TGTGCCATCCGACAGCAACTGTTGAACACTGAAGCTTTCTTT

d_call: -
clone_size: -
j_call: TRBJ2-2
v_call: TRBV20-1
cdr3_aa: CSAMVPDGELFF
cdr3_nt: TGCAGTGCTATGGTCCCCGACGGGGAGCTGTTTTTT

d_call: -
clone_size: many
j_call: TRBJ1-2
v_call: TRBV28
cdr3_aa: CATPGGHPPGYGYTF
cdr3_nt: TGTGCCACCCCGGGGGGTCACCCCCCAGGCTATGGCTACACCTTC

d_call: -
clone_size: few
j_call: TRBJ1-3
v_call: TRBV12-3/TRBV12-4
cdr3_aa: CASSLDREGNTIYF
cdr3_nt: TGTGCCAGCAGTTTAGACAGGGAAGGAAACACCATATATTTT

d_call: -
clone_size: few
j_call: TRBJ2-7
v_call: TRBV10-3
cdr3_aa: CAISLGHYEQYF
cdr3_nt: TGTGCCATCAGCCTCGGACACTACGAGCAGTACTTC

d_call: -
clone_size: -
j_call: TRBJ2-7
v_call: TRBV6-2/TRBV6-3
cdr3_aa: CASRREGRGSSYEQYF
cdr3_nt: TGTGCCAGCAGGCGCGAGGGACGGGGGAGCTCCTACGAGCAGTACTTC

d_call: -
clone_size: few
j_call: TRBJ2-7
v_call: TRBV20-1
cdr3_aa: CSASPPRLSYEQYF
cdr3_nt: TGCAGTGCTAGCCCTCCCAGACTTTCCTACGAGCAGTACTTC

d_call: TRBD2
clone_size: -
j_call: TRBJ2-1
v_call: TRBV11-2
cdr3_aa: CASSPKRALADYNEQFF
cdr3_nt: TGTGCCAGCAGCCCAAAGAGAGCACTAGCGGATTACAATGAGCAGTTCTTC

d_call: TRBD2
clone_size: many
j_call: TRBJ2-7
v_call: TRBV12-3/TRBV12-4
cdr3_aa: CASSLALAGYEQYF
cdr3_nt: TGTGCCAGCAGTTTAGCACTAGCGGGTTACGAGCAGTACTTC

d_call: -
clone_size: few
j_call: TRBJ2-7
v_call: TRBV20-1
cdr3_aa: CSARLLAFFEQYF
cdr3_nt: TGCAGTGCTAGGTTACTAGCTTTTTTCGAGCAGTACTTC

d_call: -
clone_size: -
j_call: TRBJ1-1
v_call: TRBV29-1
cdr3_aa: CSVQVTEAFF
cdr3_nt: TGCAGCGTTCAAGTGACAGAAGCTTTCTTT

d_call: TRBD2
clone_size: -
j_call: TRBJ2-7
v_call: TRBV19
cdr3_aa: CASSNNREPGLAGVLPYEQYF
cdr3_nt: TGTGCCAGTAGTAATAACAGGGAGCCGGGACTAGCGGGAGTTTTGCCTTACGAGCAGTACTTC

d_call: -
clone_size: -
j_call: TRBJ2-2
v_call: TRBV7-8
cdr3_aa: CASSLGVGIALTGELFF
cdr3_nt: TGTGCCAGCAGCTTAGGCGTGGGGATTGCCCTCACCGGGGAGCTGTTTTTT

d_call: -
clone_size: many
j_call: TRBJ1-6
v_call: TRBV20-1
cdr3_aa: CSARANSNSPLHF
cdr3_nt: TGCAGTGCTAGGGCAAACAGCAATTCACCCCTCCACTTT

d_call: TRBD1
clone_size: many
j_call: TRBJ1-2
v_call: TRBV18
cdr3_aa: CASSPGQDHYGYTF
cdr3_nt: TGTGCCAGCTCACCGGGACAGGACCACTATGGCTACACCTTC

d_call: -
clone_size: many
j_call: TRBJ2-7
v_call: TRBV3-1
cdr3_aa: CASSLPLGEQYF
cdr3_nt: TGTGCCAGCAGCCTCCCACTGGGCGAGCAGTACTTC

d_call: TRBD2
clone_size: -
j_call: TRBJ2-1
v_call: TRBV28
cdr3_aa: CASRVAGGKYNEQFF
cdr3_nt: TGTGCCAGCAGGGTAGCGGGAGGCAAATACAATGAGCAGTTCTTC

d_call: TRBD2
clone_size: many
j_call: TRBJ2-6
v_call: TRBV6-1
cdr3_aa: CASSASGSNGANVLTF
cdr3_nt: TGTGCCAGCAGCGCTAGCGGGAGTAACGGGGCCAACGTCCTGACTTTC